This T cell receptor (beta chain) came from a study of neurological immune-mediated disorders. Study observations and caveats: Patients with HTLV-1-associated myelopathy had the highest level of TCR clonal expansion, whereas patients with multiple sclerosis had the lowest level, falling beneath the level found in healthy controls.

This clonotype was observed many times. Its antigen is not identified. 2 million unsorted PBMCs were stored in RNAlater at -80 °C before RNA extraction. V lost 0 bases to trimming and J lost 7 bases, with 13 bases between them. The V gene's germline CDR1 is LGHNA and CDR2 YNFKEQ. This CDR3 is 15 amino acids long. TCRdb reanalysed the 5' RACE reads using MiXCR and keeps one entry per CDR3 protein. The data contain approximately 32,000 distinct CDR3 sequences, nearly 7.5% of them singletons. Sequenced: PBMCs. This TCR came from a woman aged 40 to 50 in good health. V and J are TRBV4-2 and TRBJ1-5; no clear D gene. CDR3 loop: CASSQDRISGQPQHF. CDR3 nucleotide sequence: TGTGCCAGCAGCCAAGATCGAATCAGCGGACAGCCCCAGCATTTT.